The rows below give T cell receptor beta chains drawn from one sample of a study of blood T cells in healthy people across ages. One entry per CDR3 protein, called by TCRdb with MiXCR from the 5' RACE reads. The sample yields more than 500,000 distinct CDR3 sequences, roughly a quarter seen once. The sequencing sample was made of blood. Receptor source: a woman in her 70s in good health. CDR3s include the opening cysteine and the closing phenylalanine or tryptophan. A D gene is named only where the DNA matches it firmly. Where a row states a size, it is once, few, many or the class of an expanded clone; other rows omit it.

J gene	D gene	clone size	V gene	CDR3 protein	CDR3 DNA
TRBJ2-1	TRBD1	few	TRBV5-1	CASSSTTGTGSYNEQFF	TGCGCCAGCAGCTCAACCACCGGGACAGGTTCCTACAATGAGCAGTTCTTC
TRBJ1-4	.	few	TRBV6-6	CASSYPGFANEKLFF	TGTGCCAGCAGTTACCCAGGTTTTGCTAATGAAAAACTGTTTTTT
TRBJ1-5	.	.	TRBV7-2	CASSLKNQPQHF	TGTGCCAGCAGCTTAAAGAATCAGCCCCAGCATTTT
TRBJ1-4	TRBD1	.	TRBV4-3	CASSQDRGSEKLFF	TGCGCCAGCAGCCAGGACAGGGGCAGCGAAAAACTGTTTTTT
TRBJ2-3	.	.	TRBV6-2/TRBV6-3	CASSYYGGAGDTQYF	TGTGCCAGCAGTTACTACGGGGGCGCCGGAGATACGCAGTATTTT
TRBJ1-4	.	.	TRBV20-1	CSARWRNNEKLFF	TGCAGTGCTAGGTGGCGGAATAATGAAAAACTGTTTTTT
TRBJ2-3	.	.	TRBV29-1	CSVLRGSSTDTQYF	TGCAGCGTTCTTCGCGGGTCGAGCACAGATACGCAGTATTTT
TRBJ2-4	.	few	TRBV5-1	CASSLGRDIQYF	TGCGCCAGCAGCTTGGGACGGGACATTCAGTACTTC
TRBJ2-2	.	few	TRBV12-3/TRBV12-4	CASSGGTKTGELFF	TGTGCCAGCAGTGGGGGGACAAAGACCGGGGAGCTGTTTTTT
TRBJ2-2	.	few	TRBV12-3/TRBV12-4	CASSLSAGELFF	TGTGCCAGCAGTTTATCCGCCGGGGAGCTGTTTTTT
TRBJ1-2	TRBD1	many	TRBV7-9	CASRRPDRADNYGYTF	TGTGCCAGCAGGCGTCCGGACAGGGCCGACAACTATGGCTACACCTTC
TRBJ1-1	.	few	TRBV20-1	CSASPGGVNTEAFF	TGCAGTGCTAGCCCAGGCGGGGTAAACACTGAAGCTTTCTTT
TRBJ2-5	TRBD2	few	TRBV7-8	CASSLVFGTTKETQYF	TGTGCCAGCAGCTTAGTGTTCGGGACTACTAAAGAGACCCAGTACTTC
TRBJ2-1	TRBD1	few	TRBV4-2	CASSQMRGQGAYNEQFF	TGTGCCAGCAGCCAAATGCGCGGGCAGGGGGCGTACAATGAGCAGTTCTTC
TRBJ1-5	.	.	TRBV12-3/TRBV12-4	CASSLTRQPQHF	TGTGCCAGCAGTCTAACGAGGCAGCCCCAGCATTTT
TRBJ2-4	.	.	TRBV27	CASSEFLAKNIQYF	TGTGCCAGTAGCGAATTCCTAGCCAAAAACATTCAGTACTTC
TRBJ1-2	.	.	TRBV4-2	CASSQEGGRATSNYGYTF	TGTGCCAGCAGCCAAGAGGGAGGGAGAGCAACCTCTAACTATGGCTACACCTTC
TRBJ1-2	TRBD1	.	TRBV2	CASSPGTGAFRNYGYTF	TGTGCCAGCAGCCCCGGGACAGGGGCTTTCCGAAACTATGGCTACACCTTC
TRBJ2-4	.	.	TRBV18	CASSPDSYADIQYF	TGTGCCAGCTCACCGGACTCCTATGCGGACATTCAGTACTTC
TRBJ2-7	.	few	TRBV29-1	CSVEGSSGPSYEQYF	TGCAGCGTTGAAGGCTCTTCGGGGCCCTCCTACGAGCAGTACTTC
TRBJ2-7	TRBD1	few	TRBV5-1	CASSTGQGGYEQYF	TGCGCCAGCAGCACCGGACAGGGGGGATACGAGCAGTACTTC
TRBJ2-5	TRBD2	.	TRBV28	CASSSLWTSGGQETQYF	TGTGCCAGCAGTTCCCTCTGGACTAGCGGGGGCCAAGAGACCCAGTACTTC
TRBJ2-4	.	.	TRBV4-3	CASSQDLGGLDIQYF	TGCGCCAGCAGCCAAGATCTCGGGGGCTTGGACATTCAGTACTTC
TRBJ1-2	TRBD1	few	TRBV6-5	CASRSTTGGSSLYGYTF	TGTGCCAGCAGATCGACGACAGGGGGATCTAGTCTCTATGGCTACACCTTC
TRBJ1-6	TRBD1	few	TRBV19	CASSARDRSLWSPLHF	TGTGCCAGTAGTGCCAGGGACAGGTCTTTATGGTCACCCCTCCACTTT
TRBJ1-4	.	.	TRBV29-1	CSVKGATNEKLFF	TGCAGCGTTAAAGGGGCAACTAATGAAAAACTGTTTTTT
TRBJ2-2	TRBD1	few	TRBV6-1	CASRTQGQGLSGELFF	TGTGCCAGCAGGACACAGGGACAGGGGTTGTCCGGGGAGCTGTTTTTT
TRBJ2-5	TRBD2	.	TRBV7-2	CASSFYGTSGEETQYF	TGTGCCAGCAGCTTTTATGGGACTAGCGGGGAAGAGACCCAGTACTTC
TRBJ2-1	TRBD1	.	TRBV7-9	CASKHDRGLYNEQFF	TGTGCCAGCAAGCACGACAGGGGCCTCTACAATGAGCAGTTCTTC
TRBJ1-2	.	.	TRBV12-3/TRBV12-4	CASSGNDYGYTF	TGTGCCAGCTCAGGGAATGACTATGGCTACACCTTC
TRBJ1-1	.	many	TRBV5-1	CASSLGGARVNTEAFF	TGCGCCAGCAGCTTGGGGGGGGCGCGGGTGAACACTGAAGCTTTCTTT
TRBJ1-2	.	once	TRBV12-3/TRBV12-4	CASSETRGGYTF	TGTGCCAGCAGCGAAACCCGTGGTGGCTACACCTTC
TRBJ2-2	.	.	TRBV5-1	CASSPNLGAGELFF	TGCGCCAGCAGCCCGAATTTGGGGGCCGGGGAGCTGTTTTTT
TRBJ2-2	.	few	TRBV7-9	CASSPPPNTGELFF	TGTGCCAGCAGCCCCCCACCGAACACCGGGGAGCTGTTTTTT
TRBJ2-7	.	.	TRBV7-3	CASSRETSSHEQYF	TGTGCCAGCAGCCGTGAGACAAGCTCCCACGAGCAGTACTTC
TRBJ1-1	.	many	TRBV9	CASSQPNGDKNF	TGTGCCAGCAGCCAACCCAACGGGGACAAAAACTTT
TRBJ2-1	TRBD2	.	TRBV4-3	CASSHGGADSNEQFF	TGCGCCAGCAGCCACGGGGGGGCAGATAGCAATGAGCAGTTCTTC
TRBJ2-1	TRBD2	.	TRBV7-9	CASSPLGLTISNEQFF	TGTGCCAGCAGTCCGCTGGGACTAACTATTTCTAATGAGCAGTTCTTC
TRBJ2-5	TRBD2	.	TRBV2	CASSVASGVQETQYF	TGTGCCAGCAGTGTGGCTAGCGGGGTCCAAGAGACCCAGTACTTC
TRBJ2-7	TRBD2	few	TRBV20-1	CSSLHGAGGNEQYF	TGCAGTTCGTTACACGGAGCGGGGGGGAACGAGCAGTACTTC
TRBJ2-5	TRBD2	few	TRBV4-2	CASSPLAGGLRETQYF	TGTGCCAGCAGCCCCCTAGCGGGGGGACTAAGGGAGACCCAGTACTTC
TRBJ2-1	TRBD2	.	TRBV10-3	CAISPGTSVGNEQFF	TGTGCCATCAGTCCCGGGACTAGCGTGGGGAATGAGCAGTTCTTC
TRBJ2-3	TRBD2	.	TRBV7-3	CASSRGLAGGTDNTQYF	TGTGCCAGCAGCCGGGGACTAGCGGGGGGGACCGATAATACGCAGTATTTT
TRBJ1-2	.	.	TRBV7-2	CASSLAVLGGRVF	TGTGCCAGCAGCTTAGCGGTTTTAGGGGGGAGGGTCTTC
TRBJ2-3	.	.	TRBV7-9	CASSSGGKNSDTQYF	TGTGCCAGCAGCTCTGGGGGGAAGAATTCAGATACGCAGTATTTT
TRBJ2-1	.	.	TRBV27	CASKGLNEQFF	TGTGCCAGCAAAGGGCTCAATGAGCAGTTCTTC
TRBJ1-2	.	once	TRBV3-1	CASSQARGGYTF	TGTGCCAGCAGCCAAGCCAGGGGTGGCTACACCTTC
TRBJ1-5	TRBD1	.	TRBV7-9	CASSDSQGMGDQPQHF	TGTGCCAGCAGCGACTCACAGGGGATGGGAGATCAGCCCCAGCATTTT
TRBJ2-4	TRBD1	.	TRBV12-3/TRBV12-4	CASSSGGATKNIQYF	TGTGCCAGCAGTTCAGGGGGAGCCACCAAAAACATTCAGTACTTC